The 17 T cell receptor beta chains given below trace back to one sample, sequenced in a study of beta chain features in type 1 diabetes. Study-level points and caveats: Among all four CD4+ subsets, Type 1 diabetes patients had TCRB CDR3s that were moderately but significantly shorter.

These receptors lack a known antigen. Expressed TCRB transcripts got sequenced, as all isolated RNA was reverse transcribed. The method was immunoSEQ multiplex PCR; TCRdb's version includes in-frame clones alone and lacks a portion of them. The sample consists of some 350,000 clones, roughly 9.8% of them appearing once. The sample taken for sequencing was central memory CD4+ T cells from blood. The receptors come from a man aged 30 to 45 with type 1 diabetes.

J is TRBJ2-3 and V is TRBV7-3, with unresolved D. CDR3 length: 12 amino acids. Deletions cut 7 bases from V and 6 bases from J, with 11 bases between. Germline V CDR1 and CDR2: SGHTA, FQGTGA. The CDR3 sequence: CASTSGGDTQYF. The CDR3 DNA reads as TGTGCCAGCACCTCGGGTGGCGATACGCAGTATTTT.

The chain couples TRBV6-1 to TRBJ2-1; no clear D. V was trimmed by 3 bases and J by 9 bases, leaving 12 bases between them. The CDR3 spans 13 residues. Germline V gives CDR1 MNHNS, CDR2 SASEGT. The CDR3 nucleotides are TGTGCCAGCAGTGACCCTCTAGGTAGTGAGCAGTTCTTC. Encoded protein: CASSDPLGSEQFF.

This clone has just a few counts. The V call is TRBV5-4, the J call TRBJ2-7, with D perhaps TRBD1 (5 bases). The V gene's germline CDR1 is SGHNT and CDR2 YYREEE (reference sequence). The V end lost 7 bases, the J end lost 3 bases, and 14 bases lay between the germline ends. The CDR3 length is 13 residues. The CDR3 loop reads CASGSTDNYEQYF. The CDR3 DNA reads TGTGCCAGCGGATCGACAGACAACTACGAGCAGTACTTC.

The chain is built from TRBV6-1 and TRBJ2-4, with D tentatively TRBD1 (6 bases). This CDR3 is built from 15 residues. CDR1 and CDR2 from the germline V gene are MNHNS and SASEGT. V was clipped by 3 bases and J by 6 bases, with 15 bases between them. CDR3 in amino acids: CASSEGAGAGNIQYF. The DNA for the CDR3 is TGTGCCAGCAGTGAGGGGGCAGGGGCGGGAAACATTCAGTACTTC.

This clone was detected a few times. The chain carries TRBV5-1 and TRBJ2-7; maybe TRBD2 (6 bases). The V gene lost 5 bases and the J gene lost 0 bases, with 12 bases spanning the gap. From germline, CDR1 is SGHRS and CDR2 YFSETQ. The CDR3 contains 14 residues. The CDR3 coding sequence is TGCGCCAGCAGAGGAGGGACTCACTCCTACGAGCAGTACTTC. This translates into CASRGGTHSYEQYF.

This clone came up a few times. V usage is TRBV6-6 and J usage is TRBJ1-5; the D gene is possibly TRBD1 (5 bases). The CDR3 totals 15 residues. V was pared by 6 bases and J by 3 bases, with 15 bases between. CDR1 MNHNY and CDR2 SVGAGI come from the germline V gene (reference sequence). CDR3 in amino acids: CASSRAGTVNQPQHF. CDR3 nucleotides: TGTGCCAGCAGCCGGGCTGGGACCGTCAATCAGCCCCAGCATTTT.

The rearrangement joins TRBV7-8 to TRBJ2-1; no definite D call. Germline CDR1 SGHVS, CDR2 FQNEAQ. V was pared by 5 bases and J by 7 bases, with 15 bases between. This CDR3 contains 14 residues. This CDR3 is CASSPHARANEQFF. Here the CDR3 DNA reads TGTGCCAGCAGCCCACACGCTAGGGCAAATGAGCAGTTCTTC.

The CDR3 region has the DNA TGTGCCAGCAGACAGGGGTATGCTGAAGCTTTCTTT. Protein sequence: CASRQGYAEAFF. The gene calls are TRBV11-3 and TRBJ1-1; TRBD1 matches at 7 bases. J was trimmed by 6 bases and V by 6 bases; bases with no gene match: 4. The germline V gene has CDR1 SGHNT and CDR2 YENEEA. The CDR3 loop spans 12 amino acids.

Worth noting for this clone: In the same sample, other DNA sequences code for this CDR3. The chain couples TRBV9 to TRBJ2-5, with 8 bases fitting TRBD1. The CDR3 extends over 13 amino acids. V shed 0 bases, J shed 5 bases, and the junction held 0 bases outside the gene matches. Germline V gene data show CDR1 as SGDLS and CDR2 as YYNGEE. CDR3: CASSVDRGETQYF. The CDR3, as DNA: TGTGCCAGCAGCGTAGACAGGGGGGAGACCCAGTACTTC.

The chain links TRBV7-3 to TRBJ2-6; tentatively, D is TRBD1 (6 bases). Trimming stripped 5 bases from V and 4 bases from J, with 15 bases between. CDR1 SGHTA and CDR2 FQGTGA come from the germline V gene. The CDR3 loop spans 16 amino acids. CDR3 sequence (DNA): TGTGCCAGCAGCCCCAGGGGCTCTTGGGGGGCCAACGTCCTGACTTTC. It specifies CASSPRGSWGANVLTF.

The rearrangement joins TRBV5-1 to TRBJ2-3, with 11 bases lining up with TRBD2. Per germline, CDR1 SGHRS and CDR2 YFSETQ. Trimming at V came to 3 bases and at J to 4 bases, leaving 4 bases not matched to a gene. The CDR3 length is 15 residues. CDR3 protein: CASSSSGRSPDTQYF. CDR3 nucleotide sequence: TGCGCCAGCAGCTCTAGCGGGAGGAGCCCAGATACGCAGTATTTT.

This clone has a handful of counts. The chain uses TRBV27 and TRBJ2-3; 7 bases match TRBD1. J was trimmed by 1 base and V by 3 bases; bases with no gene match: 7. This CDR3 has 16 amino acids. CDR1 MNHEY and CDR2 SMNVEV come from the germline V gene (reference sequence). The CDR3 loop is CASSFAWGTGTDTQYF. In DNA form, the CDR3 reads TGTGCCAGCAGTTTCGCATGGGGGACAGGCACAGATACGCAGTATTTT.

J is TRBJ2-1 and V is TRBV4-1, with 9 nucleotides matching TRBD2. The CDR3 extends over 16 amino acids. Germline V CDR1 and CDR2: MGHRA, YSYEKL. J lost 5 bases, V lost 0 bases, and 5 bases had no gene match. CDR3 protein: CASSQDRLAGNNEQFF. The DNA of the CDR3 is TGCGCCAGCAGCCAAGATCGCCTAGCGGGAAACAATGAGCAGTTCTTC.

In this sample, this clone turned up a few times. The chain has TRBV7-9 and TRBJ2-3; 9 bases are shared with TRBD1. V was pared by 5 bases and J by 3 bases, with 9 bases of the junction left unmatched. The CDR3 has 16 amino acids. Germline V gene sequence: CDR1 SEHNR, CDR2 FQNEAQ (reference sequence). The CDR3 nucleotides read TGTGCCAGCAGCGCCGGACAGGGGAAAGGGACAGATACGCAGTATTTT. Amino acids: CASSAGQGKGTDTQYF.

The V call is TRBV4-1, the J call TRBJ1-5; D call uncertain. This CDR3 has 15 amino acids. Germline-derived CDR1 and CDR2 are MGHRA and YSYEKL. The germline V and J ends were trimmed by 1 base and 3 bases, with 10 bases remaining between them. The CDR3 coding sequence is TGCGCCAGCAGCCAAGGACCCACTTACAATCAGCCCCAGCATTTT. This translates into CASSQGPTYNQPQHF.

This clone was picked up a small number of times. The chain carries TRBV7-9 and TRBJ2-5, with a possible D match to TRBD1 (5 bases). The V end lost 5 bases, the J end lost 6 bases, and 22 bases lay between the germline ends. CDR3 length: 16 residues. Looked up from germline, CDR1 is SEHNR and CDR2 is FQNEAQ (reference sequence). The CDR3 nucleotides read TGTGCCAGCAGCACCCATGACAGCCAGTGGAAGAAGACCCAGTACTTC. Amino acid sequence: CASSTHDSQWKKTQYF.

This clone was picked up a small number of times. The J gene is TRBJ2-6, the V gene TRBV4-1, with D maybe TRBD1 (6 bases). V lost 3 bases to trimming and J lost 0 bases, with 15 bases between them. This CDR3 comprises 18 residues. The V gene's germline CDR1 is MGHRA and CDR2 YSYEKL. CDR3 residues: CASSQAPGHSSGANVLTF. The CDR3 DNA follows: TGCGCCAGCAGCCAGGCGCCGGGACACAGCTCTGGGGCCAACGTCCTGACTTTC.